This T cell receptor (beta chain) was identified during a study of shared clonotypes between healthy human individuals. There are 14 residues in the CDR3. V dropped 5 bases and J dropped 3 bases, with 13 bases sitting between them. Germline V gene lookup returns CDR1 MDHEN and CDR2 SYDVKM. Profiled with immunoSEQ multiplex PCR; TCRdb holds only in-frame clones, not every one. Here the sample spans some 2.1 million clones, 85% to 95% being singletons. The chain has TRBV28 and TRBJ1-1, with D uncertain. The TCR was taken from a man younger than 35 in good health. The sequenced material came from naive CD4+ T cells sorted from blood. Subset given: CD45RA+ positively selected. The CDR3 region is CASSLRGGYTEAFF. DNA for the CDR3: TGTGCCAGCAGTCTACGCGGAGGGTACACTGAAGCTTTCTTT.